This TCR beta chain was found in a study of shared clonotypes between healthy human individuals. The germline CDR1 and CDR2 sequences are SGHNT and YYREEE (reference sequence). The CDR3 is made up of 13 amino acids. The ends lost 0 bases at V and 14 bases at J; junction bases unmatched: 8. Comments on this clone: Antigen specificity is unknown.

Naive CD8 cells comprised CD45RO-negative, CCR7-positively selected cells, excluding terminally differentiated effector memory CD45RA+ cells. Points from the study as a whole: Larger richness was generally estimated for naive than memory subsets. The naive CD4 repertoires of a handful of donors were compared, and roughly 5.1% of clonotypes were shared.

Researchers ran the assay at a deep level. Per the study methods: ImmunoSEQ output held junction-only sequences without quality scores, so filtering differed. The method was immunoSEQ multiplex PCR; TCRdb's version includes in-frame clones alone and lacks a portion of them. The V and J calls and clone size are taken from that table; D and trimming were inferred from the DNA. The top ten clones hold roughly 1.2% of a sample with about 2 million clones, approximately 94% of them seen once. Sample: naive CD8+ T cells sorted from blood. The source is a man aged 18 to 30 in good health. V is TRBV5-4 and J is TRBJ2-3, with 8 bases fitting TRBD1. The CDR3 nucleotides read TGTGCCAGCAGCTTGGAAGGACAGGGAGCCGGGTATTTT. This sequence encodes CASSLEGQGAGYF.